This entry concerns a single T cell receptor (beta chain). This specimen belongs to a study of blood T cell repertoires in COVID-19. The CDR3 is 15 amino acids. Trimming left V 10 bases short and J 6 bases short, with 21 bases between. Germline CDR1 is SGHAT and CDR2 is FQNNGV. Sequencing was performed with immunoSEQ multiplex PCR; in TCRdb, only in-frame clones are kept and a portion is missing. The table has about 88,000 clones, 90% to 95% seen once; the top ten hold approximately 1.6%. This chain uses TRBV11-2 with TRBJ2-2; D is possibly TRBD1 (7 bases). The clonotype originates from a man aged 55 to 69 with acute or convalescent COVID-19. The sequencing input was peripheral blood. CDR3 sequence (DNA): TGTGCCAACCGTCTGGGGCAGGGGGGCTCCGGGGAGCTGTTTTTT. Translated, it gives CANRLGQGGSGELFF.